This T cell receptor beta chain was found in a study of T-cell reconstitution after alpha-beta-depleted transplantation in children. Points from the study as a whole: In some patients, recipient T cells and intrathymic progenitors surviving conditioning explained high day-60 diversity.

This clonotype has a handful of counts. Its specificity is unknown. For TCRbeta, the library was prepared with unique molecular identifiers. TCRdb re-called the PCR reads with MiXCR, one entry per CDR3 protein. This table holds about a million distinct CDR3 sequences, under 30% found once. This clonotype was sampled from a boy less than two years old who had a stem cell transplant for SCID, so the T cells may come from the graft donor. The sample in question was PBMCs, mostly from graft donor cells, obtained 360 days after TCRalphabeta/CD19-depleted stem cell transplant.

CDR3 DNA sequence: TGTGCCACCAGCAGGGGGGGGACAGGGAACACTGAAGCTTTCTTT. Protein sequence: CATSRGGTGNTEAFF. This chain links TRBV15 with TRBJ1-1, with 8 bases that match TRBD1. The length of the CDR3 is 15 residues. Trimming cost V 3 bases and J 1 base; bases outside gene matches: 4. The germline V gene encodes CDR1 LNHNV and CDR2 YYDKDF (reference sequence).